Each of the 4 T cell receptor beta chains below was sequenced from the same sample in a study of T-cell memory formation after mild COVID-19. TCRdb reprocessed the 5' RACE reads via MiXCR and lists one record per CDR3 protein. The sample has a few hundred thousand distinct CDR3 sequences, 8% to 9% seen once; the top ten hold roughly 23%. The specimen was PBMCs or a T cell subset sorted from them (not recorded which). The receptors originated from a man in his late teens or twenties who had mild COVID-19 (a few samples of this study predate the infection). Cell type and time point are not known.

In this sample, this clonotype turned up a few times. The V and J genes are TRBV5-1 and TRBJ2-2; 9 nucleotides match TRBD2. CDR3 length equals 15 residues. Germline-derived CDR1 and CDR2 are SGHRS and YFSETQ. Trimming took 4 bases from V and 6 from J; bases not matched to a gene: 7. The chain's CDR3 is CASSTGLAIAGELFF. The CDR3 DNA follows: TGCGCCAGCAGCACTGGACTAGCGATCGCCGGGGAGCTGTTTTTT.

This clonotype showed up just a few times. This chain uses TRBV6-5 with TRBJ1-1, with D perhaps matching TRBD1 (5 bases). This CDR3 is built from 13 residues. CDR1 and CDR2 from the germline V gene are MNHEY and SVGAGI. Trimming removed 0 bases from V and 13 bases from J, with 15 bases in between. CDR3 in amino acids: CASSYSGDGMDFF. For the CDR3, the DNA is TGTGCCAGCAGTTACTCCGGGGACGGGATGGATTTCTTT.

This clonotype occurred many times. V gene TRBV6-5 combines with J gene TRBJ2-1; D possibly corresponds to TRBD2 (6 bases). Trimming removed 5 bases at V and 3 bases at J, with 11 bases between. CDR3 length equals 14 residues. Germline V CDR1 and CDR2: MNHEY, SVGAGI. CDR3 in DNA: TGTGCCAGCAGTCCGGGGGTACGCTACAATGAGCAGTTCTTC. Protein: CASSPGVRYNEQFF.

This clonotype was observed many times. The chain has TRBV18 and TRBJ2-5; 8 positions match TRBD1. With 2 bases clipped from V and 1 base from J, the junction kept 3 bases outside the gene matches. CDR3 length equals 15 residues. Germline CDR1 KGHSH, CDR2 LQKENI. CDR3 sequence (DNA): TGTGCCAGCTCACCATCGGACAGGGCCCAAGAGACCCAGTACTTC. Translation: CASSPSDRAQETQYF.